Sequencing of this T cell receptor beta chain was carried out in a study of blood T cell repertoires in COVID-19. The repertoire was sequenced with immunoSEQ multiplex PCR; TCRdb's copy has only in-frame clones and lacks some. The data contain 150,000 to 200,000 clones, around 89% of them seen just once; the ten biggest clones take up approximately 2%. This CDR3 region has 14 residues. Germline CDR1 is ENHRY and CDR2 is SYGVKD. The trim removed 7 bases at V and 7 bases at J, leaving 12 bases unmatched. The clonotype originates from a young man who had recovered from COVID-19. The sequencing input was peripheral blood. The chain has TRBV10-3 and TRBJ2-7; 8 bases are shared with TRBD2. CDR3 nucleotides: TGTGCCATCATGTCCATGACTAGCGAGCGAGAGCAGTACTTC. Translating it yields CAIMSMTSEREQYF.